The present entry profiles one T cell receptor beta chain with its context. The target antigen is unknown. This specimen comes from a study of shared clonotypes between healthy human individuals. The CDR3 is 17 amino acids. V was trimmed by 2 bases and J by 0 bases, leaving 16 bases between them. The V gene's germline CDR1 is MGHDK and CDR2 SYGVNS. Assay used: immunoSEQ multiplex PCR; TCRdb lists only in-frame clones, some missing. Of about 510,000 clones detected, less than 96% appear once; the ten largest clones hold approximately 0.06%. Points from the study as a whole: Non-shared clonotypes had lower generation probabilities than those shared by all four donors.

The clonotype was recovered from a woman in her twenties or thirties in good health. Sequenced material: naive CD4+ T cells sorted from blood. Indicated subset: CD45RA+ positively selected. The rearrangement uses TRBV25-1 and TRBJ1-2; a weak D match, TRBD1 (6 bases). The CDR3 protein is CASSELNPRQANYGYTF. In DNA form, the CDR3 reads TGTGCCAGCAGTGAACTCAACCCCAGACAGGCTAACTATGGCTACACCTTC.